This entry features one T cell receptor beta chain sequence. Antigen: not known. The germline V gene encodes CDR1 SGHDT and CDR2 YYEEEE. CDR3 length: 13 amino acids. With 4 bases removed from V and 5 bases from J, the gap between germline ends came to 11 bases. The record originates from a study of shared clonotypes between healthy human individuals. Study-wide points: It was only blood that was sampled, and tissue repertoires likely differ.

Replicate PCRs for sorted subsets used around 200 ng DNA; this equaled 25,000 to 35,000 T cell genomes. Profiled with immunoSEQ multiplex PCR; TCRdb holds only in-frame clones, not every one. The sample carries roughly 1.5 million clones, approximately 98% recorded once. The receptor was isolated from a man aged 30 to 39 in good health. Sequences were obtained from naive CD4+ T cells sorted from blood. Subset specified: CD45RA+ positively selected. The chain uses TRBV5-6 and TRBJ2-3; D perhaps matches TRBD2 (5 bases). The CDR3 loop is CASSLIGGDTQYF. The DNA for the CDR3 is TGTGCCAGCAGCCTTATCGGAGGAGATACGCAGTATTTT.